This T cell receptor (beta chain) was recorded in a study of identical twins. CDR3 length: 12 amino acids. V was cut by 0 bases and J by 8 bases, with 5 bases left in between. Per the germline V gene, CDR1 is SGHTA and CDR2 is FQGNSA. MiXCR, applied by TCRdb to the 5' RACE reads, yields one record per CDR3 protein. This table has approximately 220,000 distinct CDR3 sequences, less than 8% appearing once. At least ten counts were recorded for this clonotype. The same sample was also used in a study of yellow fever vaccine responses in identical twins.

The source is a woman under 30 in good health. The rearrangement joins TRBV7-2 to TRBJ2-1; D not certain. Sequences were obtained from memory (CD45RO+) T cells sorted from blood. The DNA for the CDR3 is TGTGCCAGCAGCTTAGCTCGCGATGAGCAGTTCTTC. Encoded protein: CASSLARDEQFF. The whole variable domain, remainder taken from reference TRBV7-2 and TRBJ2-1, is GAGVSQSPSNKVTEKGKDVELRCDPISGHTALYWYRQSLGQGLEFLIYFQGNSAPDKSGLPSDRFSAERTGGSVSTLTIQRTQQEDSAVYLCASSLARDEQFFGPGTRLTVL.